One T cell receptor beta chain is described in this entry. The CDR3 totals 16 residues. Trimming pared 1 base from V and 4 bases from J, leaving 14 bases between. Germline V gene sequence: CDR1 SGHTA, CDR2 FQGNSA. Each CDR3 protein is one row after TCRdb ran MiXCR on the RT-PCR reads. The table includes around 700,000 distinct CDR3 sequences, approximately 15% detected once. The sequencing input was memory CD4+ T cells from blood. This receptor was taken from a female donor in good health, serving as a healthy control. J is TRBJ2-1 and V is TRBV7-2; D possibly corresponds to TRBD1 (6 bases). The chain's CDR3 is CASSLVGDTLYNEQFF. CDR3 bases: TGTGCCAGCAGCTTAGTGGGGGACACTCTTTACAATGAGCAGTTCTTC.